This T cell receptor beta chain was sequenced during a study of blood T cell repertoires in COVID-19. Across the study: Some COVID-19 samples were acute and others convalescent; all came from the United States, Italy and Spain.

The V gene end was trimmed by 5 bases and the J gene end by 5 bases; junction bases not matched to a gene: 7. CDR1 and CDR2 from the germline V gene are SEHNR and FQNEAQ (reference sequence). The CDR3 loop spans 16 amino acids. Authors' analysis steps: Quantification of nucleated cells was approximated via reference gene primer amplification. This table comes from immunoSEQ multiplex PCR, and its TCRdb copy is limited to in-frame clones, with some not included. V, J and clone size are taken as reported in that table, and D and trimming were inferred from the DNA itself. The sample holds roughly 33,000 clones, roughly 88% seen once.

Sequenced material: peripheral blood. This chain connects TRBV7-9 to TRBJ2-5; 14 bases fit TRBD2. The clonotype comes from a human donor in a cohort sampled during active COVID-19. The CDR3 loop is CASSTGLAGAGETQYF. The CDR3 nucleotides are TGTGCCAGCAGCACGGGACTAGCGGGAGCTGGGGAGACCCAGTACTTC. Drawing the rest from reference TRBV7-9 and TRBJ2-5, the complete variable domain is DTGVSQNPRHKITKRGQNVTFRCDPISEHNRLYWYRQTLGQGPEFLTYFQNEAQLEKSRLLSDRFSAERPKGSFSTLEIQRTEQGDSAMYLCASSTGLAGAGETQYFGPGTRLLVL.